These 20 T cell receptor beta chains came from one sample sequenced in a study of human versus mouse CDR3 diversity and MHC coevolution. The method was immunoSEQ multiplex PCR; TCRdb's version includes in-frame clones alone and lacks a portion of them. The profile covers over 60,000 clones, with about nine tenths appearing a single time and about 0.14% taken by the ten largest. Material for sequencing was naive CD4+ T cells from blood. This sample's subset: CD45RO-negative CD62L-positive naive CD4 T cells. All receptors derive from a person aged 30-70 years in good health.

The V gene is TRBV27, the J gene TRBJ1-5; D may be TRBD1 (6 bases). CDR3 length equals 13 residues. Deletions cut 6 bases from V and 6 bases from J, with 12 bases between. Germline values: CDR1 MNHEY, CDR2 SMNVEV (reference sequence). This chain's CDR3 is CASSITGIQPQHF. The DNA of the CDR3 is TGTGCCAGCAGCATTACAGGGATTCAGCCCCAGCATTTT.

CDR3 nucleotide sequence: TGCGCCAGCAGCCAAATTTTAGGGGCTGGCGGCGGGGGGAACTACGAGCAGTACTTC. It encodes CASSQILGAGGGGNYEQYF. The J gene is TRBJ2-7, the V gene TRBV4-1, with TRBD2 identical over 8 bases. The CDR3 has 19 amino acids. V shed 2 bases, J shed 3 bases, and the junction held 18 bases outside the gene matches. The germline gives CDR1 MGHRA, CDR2 YSYEKL.

CDR3 loop: CATSPGTDNYGYTF. DNA for the CDR3: TGTGCCACCAGCCCCGGGACAGATAACTATGGCTACACCTTC. The chain carries TRBV15 and TRBJ1-2; TRBD1 aligns across 7 bases. V shed 5 bases, J shed 1 base, and the junction held 4 bases outside the gene matches. Germline V gives CDR1 LNHNV, CDR2 YYDKDF (reference sequence). The CDR3 totals 14 residues.

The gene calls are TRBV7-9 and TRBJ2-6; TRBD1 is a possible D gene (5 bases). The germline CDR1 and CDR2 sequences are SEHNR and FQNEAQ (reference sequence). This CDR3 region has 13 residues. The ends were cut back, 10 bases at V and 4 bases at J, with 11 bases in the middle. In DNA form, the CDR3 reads TGTGCCACCCCAGGGCCCGGGGCCAACGTCCTGACTTTC. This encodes CATPGPGANVLTF.

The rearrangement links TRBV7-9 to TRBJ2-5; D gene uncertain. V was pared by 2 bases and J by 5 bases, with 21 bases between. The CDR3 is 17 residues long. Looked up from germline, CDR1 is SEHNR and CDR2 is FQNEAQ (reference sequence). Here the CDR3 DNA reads TGTGCCAGCAGCTTACGCCCATCCCCGGAGCCTGTGGAGACCCAGTACTTC. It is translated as CASSLRPSPEPVETQYF.

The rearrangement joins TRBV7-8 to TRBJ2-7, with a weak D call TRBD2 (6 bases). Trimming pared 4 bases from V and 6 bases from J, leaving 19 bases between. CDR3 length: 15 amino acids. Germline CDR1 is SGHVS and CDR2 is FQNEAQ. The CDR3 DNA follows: TGTGCCAGCAGCTCTCCCGGGACTGGAGGGTCCGAGCAGTACTTC. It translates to CASSSPGTGGSEQYF. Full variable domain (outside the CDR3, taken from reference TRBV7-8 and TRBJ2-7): GAGVSQSPRYKVAKRGQDVALRCDPISGHVSLFWYQQALGQGPEFLTYFQNEAQLDKSGLPSDRFFAERPEGSVSTLKIQRTQQEDSAVYLCASSSPGTGGSEQYFGPGTRLTVT.

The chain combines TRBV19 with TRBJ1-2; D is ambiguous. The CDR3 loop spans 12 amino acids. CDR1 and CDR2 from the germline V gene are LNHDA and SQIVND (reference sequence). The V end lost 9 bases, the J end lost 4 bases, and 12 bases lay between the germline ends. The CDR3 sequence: CASWSQIYGYTF. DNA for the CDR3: TGTGCCAGCTGGTCACAGATCTATGGCTACACCTTC.

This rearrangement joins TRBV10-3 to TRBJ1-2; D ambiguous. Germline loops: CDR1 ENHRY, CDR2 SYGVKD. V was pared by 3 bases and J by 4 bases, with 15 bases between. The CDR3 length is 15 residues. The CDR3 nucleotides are TGTGCCATCAGTGAAGACCCTACAGCTTCCTATGGCTACACCTTC. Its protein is CAISEDPTASYGYTF.

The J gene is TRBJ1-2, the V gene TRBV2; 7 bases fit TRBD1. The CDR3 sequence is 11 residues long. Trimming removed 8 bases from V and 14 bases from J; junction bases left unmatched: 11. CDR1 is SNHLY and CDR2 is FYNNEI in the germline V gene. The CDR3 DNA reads TGTGCCAGCTCTGGGACAGCCAAATCAACCTTC. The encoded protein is CASSGTAKSTF.

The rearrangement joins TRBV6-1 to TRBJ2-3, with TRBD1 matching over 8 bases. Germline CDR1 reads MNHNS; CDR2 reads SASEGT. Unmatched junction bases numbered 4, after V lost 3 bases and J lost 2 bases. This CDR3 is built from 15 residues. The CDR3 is CASSDRGPPTDTQYF. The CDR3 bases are TGTGCCAGCAGTGACAGGGGGCCGCCCACAGATACGCAGTATTTT.

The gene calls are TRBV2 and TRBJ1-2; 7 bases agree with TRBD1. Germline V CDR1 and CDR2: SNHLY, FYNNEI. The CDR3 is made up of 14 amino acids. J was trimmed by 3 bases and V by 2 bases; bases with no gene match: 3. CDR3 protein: CASSELGTDYGYTF. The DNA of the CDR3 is TGTGCCAGCAGTGAACTAGGGACAGACTATGGCTACACCTTC. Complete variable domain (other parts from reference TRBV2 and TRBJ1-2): EPEVTQTPSHQVTQMGQEVILRCVPISNHLYFYWYRQILGQKVEFLVSFYNNEISEKSEIFDDQFSVERPDGSNFTLKIRSTKLEDSAMYFCASSELGTDYGYTFGSGTRLTVV.

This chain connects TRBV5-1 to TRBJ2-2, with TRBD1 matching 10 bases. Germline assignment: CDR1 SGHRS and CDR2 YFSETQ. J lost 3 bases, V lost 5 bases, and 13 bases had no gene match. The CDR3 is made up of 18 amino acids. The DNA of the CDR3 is TGCGCCAGCAGGGAACCGGGACAGGGGAAATCTGACACCGGGGAGCTGTTTTTT. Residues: CASREPGQGKSDTGELFF.

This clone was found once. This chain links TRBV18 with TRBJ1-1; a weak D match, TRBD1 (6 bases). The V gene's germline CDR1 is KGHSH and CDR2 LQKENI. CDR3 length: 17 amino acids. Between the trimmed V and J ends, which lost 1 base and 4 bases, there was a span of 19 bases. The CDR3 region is CASSPLRAAGDGTEAFF. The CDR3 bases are TGTGCCAGCTCACCACTGCGCGCAGCAGGGGATGGCACTGAAGCTTTCTTT.

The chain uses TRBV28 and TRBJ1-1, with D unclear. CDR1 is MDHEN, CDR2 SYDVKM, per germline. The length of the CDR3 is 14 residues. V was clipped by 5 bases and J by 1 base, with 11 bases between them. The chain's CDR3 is CASSPGGPNTEAFF. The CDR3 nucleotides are TGTGCCAGCAGTCCGGGAGGGCCGAACACTGAAGCTTTCTTT. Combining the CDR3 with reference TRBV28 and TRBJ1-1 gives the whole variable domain DVKVTQSSRYLVKRTGEKVFLECVQDMDHENMFWYRQDPGLGLRLIYFSYDVKMKEKGDIPEGYSVSREKKERFSLILESASTNQTSMYLCASSPGGPNTEAFFGQGTRLTVV.

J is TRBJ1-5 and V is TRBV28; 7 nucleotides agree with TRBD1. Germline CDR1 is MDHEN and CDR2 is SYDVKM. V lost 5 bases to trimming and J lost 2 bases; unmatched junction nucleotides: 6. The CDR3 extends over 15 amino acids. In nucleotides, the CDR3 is TGTGCCAGCAGTCCACTGGGACAGCGCAATCAGCCCCAGCATTTT. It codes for CASSPLGQRNQPQHF.

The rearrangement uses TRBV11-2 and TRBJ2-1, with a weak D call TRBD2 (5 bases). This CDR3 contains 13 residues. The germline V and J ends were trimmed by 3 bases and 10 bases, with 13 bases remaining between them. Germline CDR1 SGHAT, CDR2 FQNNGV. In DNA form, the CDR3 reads TGTGCCAGCAGCTTCAGAGGGAAAGACGAGCAGTTCTTC. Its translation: CASSFRGKDEQFF.

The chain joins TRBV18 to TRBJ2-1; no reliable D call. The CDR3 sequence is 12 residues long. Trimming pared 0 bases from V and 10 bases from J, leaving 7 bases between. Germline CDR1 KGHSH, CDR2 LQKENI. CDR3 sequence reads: CASSPPNGEQFF. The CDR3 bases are TGTGCCAGCTCACCACCGAACGGGGAGCAGTTCTTC.

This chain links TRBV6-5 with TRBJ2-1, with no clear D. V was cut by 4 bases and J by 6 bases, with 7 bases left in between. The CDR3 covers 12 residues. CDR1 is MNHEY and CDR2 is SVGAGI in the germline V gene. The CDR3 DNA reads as TGTGCCAGCAGTTTTGACACCAATGAGCAGTTCTTC. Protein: CASSFDTNEQFF.

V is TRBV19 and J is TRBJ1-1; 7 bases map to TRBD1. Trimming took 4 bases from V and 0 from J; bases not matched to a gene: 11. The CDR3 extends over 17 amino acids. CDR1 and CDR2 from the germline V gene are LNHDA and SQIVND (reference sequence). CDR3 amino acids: CASSTRDSPIMNTEAFF. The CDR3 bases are TGTGCCAGTAGTACCCGGGACAGCCCCATAATGAACACTGAAGCTTTCTTT.

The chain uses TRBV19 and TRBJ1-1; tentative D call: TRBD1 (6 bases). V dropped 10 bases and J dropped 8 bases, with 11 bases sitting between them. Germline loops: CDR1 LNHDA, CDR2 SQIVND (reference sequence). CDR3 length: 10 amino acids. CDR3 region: CATGTQEAFF. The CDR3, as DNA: TGTGCCACCGGGACACAAGAAGCTTTCTTT.